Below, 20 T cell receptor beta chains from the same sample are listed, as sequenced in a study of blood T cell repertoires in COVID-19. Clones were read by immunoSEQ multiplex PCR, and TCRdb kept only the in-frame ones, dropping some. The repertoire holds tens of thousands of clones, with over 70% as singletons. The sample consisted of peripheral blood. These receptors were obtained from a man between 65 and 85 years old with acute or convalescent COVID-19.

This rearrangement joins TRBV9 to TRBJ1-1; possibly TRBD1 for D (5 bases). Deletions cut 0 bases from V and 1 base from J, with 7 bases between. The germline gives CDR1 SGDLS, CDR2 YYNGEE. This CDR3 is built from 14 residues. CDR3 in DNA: TGTGCCAGCAGCGTAGGCCAGGGGAACACTGAAGCTTTCTTT. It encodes CASSVGQGNTEAFF.

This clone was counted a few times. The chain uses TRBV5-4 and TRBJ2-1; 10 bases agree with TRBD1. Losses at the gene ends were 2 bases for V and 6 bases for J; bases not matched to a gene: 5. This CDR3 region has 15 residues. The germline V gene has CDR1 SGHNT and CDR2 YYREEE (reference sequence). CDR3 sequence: CASSFPGTGANEQFF. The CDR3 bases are TGTGCCAGCAGCTTTCCCGGGACAGGGGCCAATGAGCAGTTCTTC. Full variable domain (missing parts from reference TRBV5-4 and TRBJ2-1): ETGVTQSPTHLIKTRGQQVTLRCSSQSGHNTVSWYQQALGQGPQFIFQYYREEENGRGNFPPRFSGLQFPNYSSELNVNALELDDSALYLCASSFPGTGANEQFFGPGTRLTVL.

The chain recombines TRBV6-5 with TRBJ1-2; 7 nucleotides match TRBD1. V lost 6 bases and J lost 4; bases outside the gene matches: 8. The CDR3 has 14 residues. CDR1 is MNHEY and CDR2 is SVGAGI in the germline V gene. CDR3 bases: TGTGCCAGCAGCCGGACAGGAGGGATCTATGGCTACACCTTC. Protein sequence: CASSRTGGIYGYTF.

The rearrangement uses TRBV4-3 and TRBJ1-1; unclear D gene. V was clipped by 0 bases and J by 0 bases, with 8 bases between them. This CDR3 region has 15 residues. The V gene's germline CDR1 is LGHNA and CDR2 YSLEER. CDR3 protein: CASSQDGRVNTEAFF. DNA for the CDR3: TGCGCCAGCAGCCAAGACGGTAGAGTGAACACTGAAGCTTTCTTT.

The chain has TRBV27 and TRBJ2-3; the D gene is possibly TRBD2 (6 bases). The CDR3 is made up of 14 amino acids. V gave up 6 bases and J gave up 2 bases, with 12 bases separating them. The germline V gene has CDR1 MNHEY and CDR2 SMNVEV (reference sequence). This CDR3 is CASRTRGPTDTQYF. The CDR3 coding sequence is TGTGCCAGCAGAACGCGGGGACCCACAGATACGCAGTATTTT.

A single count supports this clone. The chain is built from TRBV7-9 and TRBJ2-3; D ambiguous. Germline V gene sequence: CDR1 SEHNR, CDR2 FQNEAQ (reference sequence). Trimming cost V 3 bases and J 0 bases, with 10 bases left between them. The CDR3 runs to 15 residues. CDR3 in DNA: TGTGCCAGCAGCTTGGGCATTTCTAGCACAGATACGCAGTATTTT. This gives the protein CASSLGISSTDTQYF.

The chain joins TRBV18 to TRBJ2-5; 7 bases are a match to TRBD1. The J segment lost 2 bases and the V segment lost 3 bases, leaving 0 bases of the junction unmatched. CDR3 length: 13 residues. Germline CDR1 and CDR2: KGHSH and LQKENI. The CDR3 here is CASSPGQQETQYF. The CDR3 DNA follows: TGTGCCAGCTCACCGGGACAGCAAGAGACCCAGTACTTC.

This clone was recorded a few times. The CDR3 coding sequence is TGTGCCTGGGTGGAGGGAAATAGCAATCAGCCCCAGCATTTT. This encodes CAWVEGNSNQPQHF. The chain combines TRBV30 with TRBJ1-5; D not resolved. The V end lost 5 bases, the J end lost 0 bases, and 11 bases lay between the germline ends. This CDR3 contains 14 residues. Germline V gene sequence: CDR1 GTSNPN, CDR2 SVGIG (reference sequence).

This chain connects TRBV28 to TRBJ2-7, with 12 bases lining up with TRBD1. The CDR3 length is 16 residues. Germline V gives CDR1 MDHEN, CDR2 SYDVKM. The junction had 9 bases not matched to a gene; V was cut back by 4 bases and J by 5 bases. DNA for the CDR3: TGTGCCAGCAGTTCCCTCAGGGACAGGGGGCTGGACGAGCAGTACTTC. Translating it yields CASSSLRDRGLDEQYF.

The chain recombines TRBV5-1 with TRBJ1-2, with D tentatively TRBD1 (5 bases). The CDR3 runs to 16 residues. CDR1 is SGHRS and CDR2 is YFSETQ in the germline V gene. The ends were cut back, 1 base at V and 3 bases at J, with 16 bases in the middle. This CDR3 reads CASSLNAAGVDYGYTF. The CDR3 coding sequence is TGCGCCAGCAGCTTGAACGCGGCGGGGGTGGACTATGGCTACACCTTC.

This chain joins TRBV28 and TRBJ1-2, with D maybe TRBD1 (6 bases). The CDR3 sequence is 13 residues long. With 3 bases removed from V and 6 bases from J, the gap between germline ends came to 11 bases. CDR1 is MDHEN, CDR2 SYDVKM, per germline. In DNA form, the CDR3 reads TGTGCCAGCAGTTTGGGCCAGGGGCATGGCTACACCTTC. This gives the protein CASSLGQGHGYTF.

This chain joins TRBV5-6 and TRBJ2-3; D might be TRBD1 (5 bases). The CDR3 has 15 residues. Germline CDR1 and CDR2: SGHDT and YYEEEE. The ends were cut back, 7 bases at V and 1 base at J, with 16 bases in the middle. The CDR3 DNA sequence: TGTGCCAGCGCCCTGGTAGGGGTTGGCACAGATACGCAGTATTTT. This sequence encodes CASALVGVGTDTQYF.

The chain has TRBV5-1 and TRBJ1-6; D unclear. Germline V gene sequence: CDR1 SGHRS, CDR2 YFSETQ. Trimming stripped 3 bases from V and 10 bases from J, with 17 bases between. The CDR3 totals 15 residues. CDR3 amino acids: CASSSPRGEESPLHF. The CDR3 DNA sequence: TGCGCCAGCAGCTCGCCCCGGGGAGAAGAATCACCCCTCCACTTT.

The CDR3 DNA reads TGTGCCAGCAGCCCCCTAGCGGGGGGGCTGGCGGAGACCCAGTACTTC. The encoded protein is CASSPLAGGLAETQYF. The genes are TRBV5-6 and TRBJ2-5; 12 positions agree with TRBD2. The V and J ends lost 4 bases and 5 bases, in that order; junction bases with no gene match: 9. The CDR3 totals 16 residues. Germline V gives CDR1 SGHDT, CDR2 YYEEEE.

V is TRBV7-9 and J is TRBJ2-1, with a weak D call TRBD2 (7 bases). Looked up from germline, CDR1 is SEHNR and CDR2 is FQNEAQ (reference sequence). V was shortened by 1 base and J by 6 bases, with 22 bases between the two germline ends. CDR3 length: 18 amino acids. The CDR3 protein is CASSLGVVRGATGNEQFF. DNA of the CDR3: TGTGCCAGCAGCTTAGGAGTCGTACGGGGGGCGACGGGCAATGAGCAGTTCTTC.

The CDR3, as DNA: TGTGCCAGCAGCCAAGCGTGGGGGGACTATGGCTACACCTTC. Its protein product is CASSQAWGDYGYTF. J is TRBJ1-2 and V is TRBV14, with D perhaps matching TRBD1 (5 bases). Germline values: CDR1 SGHDN, CDR2 FVKESK. The CDR3 is 14 residues long. The V end was cut by 1 base, the J end by 3 bases, with 9 bases between.

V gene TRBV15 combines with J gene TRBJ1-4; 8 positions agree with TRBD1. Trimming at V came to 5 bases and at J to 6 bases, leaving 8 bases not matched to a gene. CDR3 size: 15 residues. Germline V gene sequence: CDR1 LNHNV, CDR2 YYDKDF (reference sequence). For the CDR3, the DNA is TGTGCCACCAGCCGTAACAGGGGGGGGGATGAAAAACTGTTTTTT. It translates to CATSRNRGGDEKLFF.

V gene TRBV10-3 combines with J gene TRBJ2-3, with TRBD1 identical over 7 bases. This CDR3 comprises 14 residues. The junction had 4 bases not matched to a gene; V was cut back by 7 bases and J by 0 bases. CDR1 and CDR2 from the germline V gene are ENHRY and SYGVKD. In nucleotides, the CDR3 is TGTGCCATCATGGGGACAGCTAGCACAGATACGCAGTATTTT. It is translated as CAIMGTASTDTQYF.

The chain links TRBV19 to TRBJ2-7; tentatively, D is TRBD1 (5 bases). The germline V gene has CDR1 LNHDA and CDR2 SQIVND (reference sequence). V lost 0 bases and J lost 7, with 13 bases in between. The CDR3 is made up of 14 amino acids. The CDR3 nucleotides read TGTGCCAGTAGTATAGATCCCCAGGGCCGGGAGCAGTACTTC. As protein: CASSIDPQGREQYF.

CDR3: CASSFIGSGRSYNSPLHF. The CDR3 DNA reads TGTGCCAGCAGCTTCATTGGGAGCGGCAGGAGCTATAATTCACCCCTCCACTTT. The chain recombines TRBV5-4 with TRBJ1-6, with D unresolved. This CDR3 has 18 residues. V gave up 2 bases and J gave up 3 bases, with 18 bases separating them. Per the germline V gene, CDR1 is SGHNT and CDR2 is YYREEE (reference sequence).